This T cell receptor (beta chain) was obtained from a study of T cell changes during pregnancy in multiple sclerosis (dated 2019 in TCRdb). Some background on the complete study: Changes in the T cell repertoire over the course of pregnancy were examined in this study in women with multiple sclerosis.

Turning to this clone: The clone's antigen remains unknown. No per-base quality is available; no much larger clone lies one base away.

Library creation used the immunoSEQ multiplex PCR assay. TCRdb carries this immuneACCESS record with in-frame sequences only. Its versions omit some clonotypes, under half of them owing to an unresolved V gene in the studies checked, with the rest unexplained. This sample gives approximately 61,000 clones in total; 90% of them show up just once. The top ten clonotypes cover about 3.1% of the sample. Spanning cysteine to phenylalanine, the CDR3 consists of 18 amino acids. The CDR3 DNA has 54 bases and is translated from base 1. From the germline V gene, CDR1 is SGHDT and CDR2 is YYEEEE. Trimmed from V: 0 bases; trimmed from J: 2 bases; junction bases lacking a gene match: 11.

Sequenced material: peripheral blood, taken in the first trimester of pregnancy. This TCR was sampled from a female donor in good health, enrolled as a control in a pregnancy study. The rearranged chain carries TRBV5-6 and TRBJ2-3, with TRBD2 matching 8 junction bases. The bases are TGTGCCAGCAGCTTGGCCGGGGTAGCGGGACTGAACACAGATACGCAGTATTTT. The resulting protein is CASSLAGVAGLNTDTQYF.